This TCR beta chain was captured by sequencing in a study of T cell changes during pregnancy in multiple sclerosis. This clone was seen once. Germline V gives CDR1 LNHNV, CDR2 YYDKDF (reference sequence). The CDR3 loop spans 15 amino acids. Losses at the gene ends were 0 bases for V and 10 bases for J; bases not matched to a gene: 11. The data were produced by immunoSEQ multiplex PCR, yet TCRdb's version contains in-frame clones alone and is incomplete. Here the sample spans about 36,000 clones, 89% being singletons. The sequencing here drew on CD8+ T cells from peripheral blood mononuclear cells, taken in the third trimester of pregnancy. V usage is TRBV15 and J usage is TRBJ1-1; 7 positions agree with TRBD1. The origin of this receptor is a female donor with multiple sclerosis, enrolled in a pregnancy study. In DNA, the CDR3 is TGTGCCACCAGCAGAGATACTAAGGGGGCCGAAGGAGCTTTCTTT. Translation gives CATSRDTKGAEGAFF.